This entry features one T cell receptor beta chain sequence. Trimming shortened V by 2 bases and J by 4 bases, and 9 bases separated the two germline ends. The CDR3 is made up of 13 amino acids. Germline V lookup: CDR1 SGHRS, CDR2 YFSETQ. The source of the sample is a study of blood T cell repertoires in COVID-19. Background on the study: COVID-19 samples, acute and convalescent, were from the United States, Italy and Spain. T cells, B-cell-depleted T cells, or PBMCs provided the cDNA or gDNA that served as material.

In the study's own analysis: Reference gene primer amplification yielded estimated nucleated cell counts. The repertoire was sequenced with immunoSEQ multiplex PCR; TCRdb's copy has only in-frame clones and lacks some. From that table come the V and J calls and clone size; the DNA was used to work out D and trimming. Of over 35,000 clones in the sample, roughly nine tenths were seen once. V is TRBV5-1 and J is TRBJ2-5; D possibly corresponds to TRBD1 (6 bases). Source material: peripheral blood. This TCR was recovered from a man between 70 and 80 years old with active COVID-19. Here the CDR3 reads CASSFRGGETQYF. The CDR3 DNA reads TGCGCCAGCAGCTTCAGGGGTGGAGAGACCCAGTACTTC. Complete variable domain (other parts from reference TRBV5-1 and TRBJ2-5): KAGVTQTPRYLIKTRGQQVTLSCSPISGHRSVSWYQQTPGQGLQFLFEYFSETQRNKGNFPGRFSGRQFSNSRSEMNVSTLELGDSALYLCASSFRGGETQYFGPGTRLLVL.